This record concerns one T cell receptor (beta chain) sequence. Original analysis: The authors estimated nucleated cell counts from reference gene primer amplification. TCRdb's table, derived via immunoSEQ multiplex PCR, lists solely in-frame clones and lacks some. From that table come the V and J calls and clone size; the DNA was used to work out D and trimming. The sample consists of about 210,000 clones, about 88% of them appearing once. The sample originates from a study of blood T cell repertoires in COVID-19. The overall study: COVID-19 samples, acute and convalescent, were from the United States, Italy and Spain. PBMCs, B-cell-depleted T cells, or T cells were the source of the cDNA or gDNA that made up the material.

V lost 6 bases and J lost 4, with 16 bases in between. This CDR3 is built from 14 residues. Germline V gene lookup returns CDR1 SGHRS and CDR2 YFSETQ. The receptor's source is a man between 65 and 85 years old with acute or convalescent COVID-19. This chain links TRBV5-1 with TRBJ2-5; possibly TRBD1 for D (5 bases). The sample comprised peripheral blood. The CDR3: CASNVGRASETQYF. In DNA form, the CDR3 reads TGCGCCAGCAACGTCGGCAGGGCGTCAGAGACCCAGTACTTC.